A selection of T cell receptor beta chains follows, all from one sample in a study of regulatory T cells in long-lasting Graves disease. Via MiXCR, TCRdb re-called the multiplex PCR reads, giving one row per CDR3 protein. The repertoire holds roughly 350,000 distinct CDR3 sequences, with over 15% as singletons. The same sample was also used in a study of T cells in Graves' hyperthyroidism and ophthalmopathy.

This sample comprised peripheral blood mononuclear cells (PBMCs), obtained at new diagnosis, from a patient treated with antithyroid drugs. The receptors come from a man between 35 and 55 years old with Graves disease. Both conserved end residues are part of each CDR3. A D gene is named only where the DNA matches it firmly. Not every row has a clone size; where given, it reads once, few, many or a size class.

d_gene: TRBD2; v_gene: TRBV5-4; j_gene: TRBJ2-7; abundance: .; CDR3nt: TGTGCCAGCAGCTTGTGGTCTAGCGGGGGGGTGCAGTACTTC; CDR3aa: CASSLWSSGGVQYF
d_gene: .; v_gene: TRBV10-3; j_gene: TRBJ2-3; abundance: few; CDR3nt: TGTGCCATCAGAATCGTGGATACGCAGTATTTT; CDR3aa: CAIRIVDTQYF
d_gene: .; v_gene: TRBV7-2; j_gene: TRBJ2-7; abundance: .; CDR3nt: TGTGCCAGCAGCTTAGATAGGACATCCCACGAGCAGTACTTC; CDR3aa: CASSLDRTSHEQYF
d_gene: .; v_gene: TRBV6-1; j_gene: TRBJ2-7; abundance: many; CDR3nt: TGTGCCAGCAGTGCTACCCCCTACGAGCAGTACTTC; CDR3aa: CASSATPYEQYF
d_gene: .; v_gene: TRBV19; j_gene: TRBJ2-2; abundance: few; CDR3nt: TGTGCCAGTAGTCCTAAGGTCGACGGGGAGCTGTTTTTT; CDR3aa: CASSPKVDGELFF
d_gene: .; v_gene: TRBV18; j_gene: TRBJ2-7; abundance: many; CDR3nt: TGTGCCAGCTCACCACCGAACAGGGAGGGGTCCTACGAGCAGTACTTC; CDR3aa: CASSPPNREGSYEQYF
d_gene: TRBD1; v_gene: TRBV7-8; j_gene: TRBJ2-1; abundance: many; CDR3nt: TGTGCCAGCAGCTTAGACAGGGGAGCTTACAATGAGCAGTTCTTC; CDR3aa: CASSLDRGAYNEQFF
d_gene: .; v_gene: TRBV7-9; j_gene: TRBJ2-4; abundance: many; CDR3nt: TGTGCCAGCAGCCCAAAGGCGAAGGTAGGAAACATTCAGTACTTC; CDR3aa: CASSPKAKVGNIQYF
d_gene: .; v_gene: TRBV6-5; j_gene: TRBJ1-4; abundance: many; CDR3nt: TGTGCCAGCAGTTCTATGGGAGTGGCAGGGGATAATGAAAAACTGTTTTTT; CDR3aa: CASSSMGVAGDNEKLFF
d_gene: .; v_gene: TRBV24-1; j_gene: TRBJ1-5; abundance: .; CDR3nt: TGTGCCACCAGTGATTTTACAGGTCAGCCCCAGCATTTT; CDR3aa: CATSDFTGQPQHF
d_gene: TRBD2; v_gene: TRBV24-1; j_gene: TRBJ2-1; abundance: many; CDR3nt: TGTGCCACCAGTGATGCACTAGCGGGGGTTCGTGAGCAGTTCTTC; CDR3aa: CATSDALAGVREQFF
d_gene: .; v_gene: TRBV20-1; j_gene: TRBJ1-1; abundance: .; CDR3nt: TGCAGTGCTAGAGACTCAGAAAGGGCAGGGTCCACTGAAGCTTTCTTT; CDR3aa: CSARDSERAGSTEAFF
d_gene: .; v_gene: TRBV7-3; j_gene: TRBJ2-5; abundance: many; CDR3nt: TGTGCCAGCAGCCGGGGGATCCAAGAGACCCAGTACTTC; CDR3aa: CASSRGIQETQYF
d_gene: TRBD2; v_gene: TRBV3-1; j_gene: TRBJ2-2; abundance: few; CDR3nt: TGTGCCAGCAGCCAACTGGGACTAGCAACCGGGGAGCTGTTTTTT; CDR3aa: CASSQLGLATGELFF
d_gene: .; v_gene: TRBV11-2; j_gene: TRBJ1-1; abundance: many; CDR3nt: TGTGCCAGCAGCTTAGTGGCAGACACTGAAGCTTTCTTT; CDR3aa: CASSLVADTEAFF
d_gene: .; v_gene: TRBV27; j_gene: TRBJ2-5; abundance: many; CDR3nt: TGTGCCAGCGGGTCGCCCCGACAAGAGACCCAGTACTTC; CDR3aa: CASGSPRQETQYF
d_gene: .; v_gene: TRBV6-1; j_gene: TRBJ2-3; abundance: many; CDR3nt: TGTGCCAGCAGGCCAGCAGACACAGATACGCAGTATTTT; CDR3aa: CASRPADTDTQYF
d_gene: TRBD1; v_gene: TRBV12-3/TRBV12-4; j_gene: TRBJ2-5; abundance: many; CDR3nt: TGTGCCAGCAGTGACCCCGGGACAGGACAAGAGACCCAGTACTTC; CDR3aa: CASSDPGTGQETQYF
d_gene: TRBD1; v_gene: TRBV12-3/TRBV12-4; j_gene: TRBJ2-3; abundance: .; CDR3nt: TGTGCCAGCAGTCGGTACAACCCCAGAGGGGGCGCGACAGATACGCAGTATTTT; CDR3aa: CASSRYNPRGGATDTQYF
d_gene: TRBD1; v_gene: TRBV29-1; j_gene: TRBJ2-5; abundance: few; CDR3nt: TGCAGCGCCCTCCGGACAGGGGTCATGGAGACCCAGTACTTC; CDR3aa: CSALRTGVMETQYF
d_gene: .; v_gene: TRBV29-1; j_gene: TRBJ2-4; abundance: .; CDR3nt: TGCAGCGTCTTGGGGGTCGGCCAGAACATTCAGTACTTC; CDR3aa: CSVLGVGQNIQYF
d_gene: .; v_gene: TRBV6-1; j_gene: TRBJ2-1; abundance: many; CDR3nt: TGTGCCAGCAAAAGAGGGGGGGGGACCTACAATGAGCAGTTCTTC; CDR3aa: CASKRGGGTYNEQFF
d_gene: TRBD2; v_gene: TRBV3-1; j_gene: TRBJ2-1; abundance: many; CDR3nt: TGTGCCAGCAGCCAGCGGGGGGGCGGAGAGCAGTTCTTC; CDR3aa: CASSQRGGGEQFF
d_gene: .; v_gene: TRBV6-2/TRBV6-3; j_gene: TRBJ2-7; abundance: few; CDR3nt: TGTGCCAGCAGGACCCAGCTCGCGGGCTACGAGCAGTACTTC; CDR3aa: CASRTQLAGYEQYF
d_gene: .; v_gene: TRBV30; j_gene: TRBJ1-5; abundance: .; CDR3nt: TGTGTCTCGAGTAAGCAGGGCCGGCAGCCCCAGCATTTT; CDR3aa: CVSSKQGRQPQHF
d_gene: .; v_gene: TRBV18; j_gene: TRBJ1-6; abundance: many; CDR3nt: TGTGCCAGCTCACCAAGGACAGTACTTGTGAATTCACCCCTCCACTTT; CDR3aa: CASSPRTVLVNSPLHF
d_gene: .; v_gene: TRBV24-1; j_gene: TRBJ2-3; abundance: .; CDR3nt: TGTGCCACCAGTAGAGGACTTGGCGCAGATACGCAGTATTTT; CDR3aa: CATSRGLGADTQYF
d_gene: .; v_gene: TRBV24-1; j_gene: TRBJ2-3; abundance: many; CDR3nt: TGTGCCACCAGTGATTTGCCGGGGCGGCGAGAGGGTACGCAGTATTTT; CDR3aa: CATSDLPGRREGTQYF
d_gene: TRBD2; v_gene: TRBV12-3/TRBV12-4; j_gene: TRBJ2-1; abundance: .; CDR3nt: TGTGCCAGCGTGAACGGACTAGCGGGGGTTGGCTACAATGAGCAGTTCTTC; CDR3aa: CASVNGLAGVGYNEQFF
d_gene: TRBD1; v_gene: TRBV20-1; j_gene: TRBJ1-6; abundance: .; CDR3nt: TGCAGTGCTAGCGGACAGGGGGTTGGTTCACCCCTCCACTTT; CDR3aa: CSASGQGVGSPLHF
d_gene: .; v_gene: TRBV7-2; j_gene: TRBJ1-1; abundance: many; CDR3nt: TGTGCCAGCAGCCTCAGCAGTACAAACACTGAAGCTTTCTTT; CDR3aa: CASSLSSTNTEAFF
d_gene: .; v_gene: TRBV30; j_gene: TRBJ2-7; abundance: .; CDR3nt: TGTGCCTGGAGTAACCCAACGGACGGTATCTCCTACGAGCAGTACTTC; CDR3aa: CAWSNPTDGISYEQYF
d_gene: .; v_gene: TRBV4-1; j_gene: TRBJ1-1; abundance: .; CDR3nt: TGCGCCAGCAGCCGACAGGACCCATACACTGAAGCTTTCTTT; CDR3aa: CASSRQDPYTEAFF
d_gene: TRBD1; v_gene: TRBV28; j_gene: TRBJ2-1; abundance: many; CDR3nt: TGTGCCAGCACCCCCCAGGGGGTTGAGCAGTTCTTC; CDR3aa: CASTPQGVEQFF
d_gene: TRBD1; v_gene: TRBV20-1; j_gene: TRBJ1-4; abundance: few; CDR3nt: TGCAGTTTCAGGGGGCCATCAACTAATGAAAAACTGTTTTTT; CDR3aa: CSFRGPSTNEKLFF
d_gene: .; v_gene: TRBV12-3/TRBV12-4; j_gene: TRBJ2-1; abundance: many; CDR3nt: TGTGCCAGCAGTCCCCGCCGTCCCGCAGAGCAGTTCTTC; CDR3aa: CASSPRRPAEQFF
d_gene: .; v_gene: TRBV3-2; j_gene: TRBJ2-5; abundance: many; CDR3nt: TGTGCCAGCAGCCGAGGGACAGGGGAAGAGACCCAGTACTTC; CDR3aa: CASSRGTGEETQYF
d_gene: .; v_gene: TRBV10-3; j_gene: TRBJ2-5; abundance: many; CDR3nt: TGTGCCACGGAGAGACAGGCCGGGGAGACCCAGTACTTC; CDR3aa: CATERQAGETQYF
d_gene: .; v_gene: TRBV10-2; j_gene: TRBJ1-1; abundance: many; CDR3nt: TGCGCCGGATTCCGCAGGGTTGACACTGAAGCTTTCTTT; CDR3aa: CAGFRRVDTEAFF
d_gene: TRBD2; v_gene: TRBV5-4; j_gene: TRBJ2-5; abundance: .; CDR3nt: TGTGCCAGCAGCTTCCGGGGGGGGGGTCTTGAGACCCAGTACTTC; CDR3aa: CASSFRGGGLETQYF
d_gene: TRBD1; v_gene: TRBV24-1; j_gene: TRBJ1-5; abundance: .; CDR3nt: TGTGCCACCAGTGATGCGACAGGGGGCAATCAGCCCCAGCATTTT; CDR3aa: CATSDATGGNQPQHF
d_gene: .; v_gene: TRBV20-1; j_gene: TRBJ1-6; abundance: .; CDR3nt: TGCAGTGCTAGAGATGAGAACCGACAGAAGGATTCACCCCTCCACTTT; CDR3aa: CSARDENRQKDSPLHF
d_gene: .; v_gene: TRBV25-1; j_gene: TRBJ2-2; abundance: few; CDR3nt: TGTGCCAGCAGTGCAGGGGGGTACACCGGGGAGCTGTTTTTT; CDR3aa: CASSAGGYTGELFF
d_gene: .; v_gene: TRBV28; j_gene: TRBJ1-1; abundance: .; CDR3nt: TGTGCCAGCAGTTACCAAGGGTGGCGTGACACTGAAGCTTTCTTT; CDR3aa: CASSYQGWRDTEAFF
d_gene: TRBD2; v_gene: TRBV4-2; j_gene: TRBJ2-2; abundance: few; CDR3nt: TGTGCCAGCAGCCACGTAGCGGGGGGCACCGGGGAGCTGTTTTTT; CDR3aa: CASSHVAGGTGELFF
d_gene: TRBD2; v_gene: TRBV20-1; j_gene: TRBJ2-1; abundance: many; CDR3nt: TGCAGTGCTCCTACTAGCGGGGGGTGGGATGAGCAGTTCTTC; CDR3aa: CSAPTSGGWDEQFF
d_gene: .; v_gene: TRBV18; j_gene: TRBJ2-1; abundance: many; CDR3nt: TGTGCCAGCGAGATCGGGGGGCAGAATGAGCAGTTCTTC; CDR3aa: CASEIGGQNEQFF
d_gene: .; v_gene: TRBV9; j_gene: TRBJ2-2; abundance: few; CDR3nt: TGTGCCAGCAGTATCTCGGGACACCCGAACACCGGGGAGCTGTTTTTT; CDR3aa: CASSISGHPNTGELFF
d_gene: TRBD1; v_gene: TRBV20-1; j_gene: TRBJ2-4; abundance: .; CDR3nt: TGCAGTGCCCCCACTCCGGGACAGGGGGCGCTAGGCATTCAGTACTTC; CDR3aa: CSAPTPGQGALGIQYF
d_gene: .; v_gene: TRBV2; j_gene: TRBJ1-1; abundance: many; CDR3nt: TGTGCCAGCAGGGGTAGTGAAGCTTTCTTT; CDR3aa: CASRGSEAFF
d_gene: TRBD1; v_gene: TRBV19; j_gene: TRBJ1-5; abundance: .; CDR3nt: TGTGCCAGTAGTCCCCTCCGTAGGGGACAGGGGGTACAGCCCCAGCATTTT; CDR3aa: CASSPLRRGQGVQPQHF
d_gene: .; v_gene: TRBV5-6; j_gene: TRBJ2-5; abundance: many; CDR3nt: TGTGCCAGCAGCTTCGGCAGGACCACAGAGACCCAGTACTTC; CDR3aa: CASSFGRTTETQYF
d_gene: TRBD1; v_gene: TRBV6-2/TRBV6-3; j_gene: TRBJ2-3; abundance: .; CDR3nt: TGTGCCAGCAGTAAGGGGCAGGGGGCGGATACGCAGTATTTT; CDR3aa: CASSKGQGADTQYF
d_gene: .; v_gene: TRBV12-3/TRBV12-4; j_gene: TRBJ2-6; abundance: .; CDR3nt: TGTGCCAGCAGTTTTGGATTGGGGGTCTACTCTGGGGCCAACGTCCTGACTTTC; CDR3aa: CASSFGLGVYSGANVLTF
d_gene: .; v_gene: TRBV5-1; j_gene: TRBJ2-7; abundance: few; CDR3nt: TGCGCCAGCAGCTTGGGGCAGGACCCAGCCTACGAGCAGTACTTC; CDR3aa: CASSLGQDPAYEQYF
d_gene: .; v_gene: TRBV29-1; j_gene: TRBJ1-1; abundance: .; CDR3nt: TGCAGCGCTGGGGTGAACACTGAAGCTTTCTTT; CDR3aa: CSAGVNTEAFF
d_gene: TRBD1; v_gene: TRBV7-9; j_gene: TRBJ1-3; abundance: .; CDR3nt: TGTGCCAGCAGCCGCCAGACAGGGGGAGCTGGAAACACCATATATTTT; CDR3aa: CASSRQTGGAGNTIYF
d_gene: TRBD2; v_gene: TRBV20-1; j_gene: TRBJ2-3; abundance: .; CDR3nt: TGCAGTGCTAGAATACCGGGACTAGCGGGGAACACAGATACGCAGTATTTT; CDR3aa: CSARIPGLAGNTDTQYF
d_gene: .; v_gene: TRBV30; j_gene: TRBJ1-2; abundance: many; CDR3nt: TGTGCCTGGAGGACCGGACACTATGGCTACACCTTC; CDR3aa: CAWRTGHYGYTF